These 28 T cell receptor beta chains were all obtained from the same sample, sequenced in a study of blood T cell repertoires in COVID-19. TCRdb's table, derived via immunoSEQ multiplex PCR, lists solely in-frame clones and lacks some. The table shows approximately 200,000 clones, with roughly 94% occurring only once. The sequencing sample was made of peripheral blood. All receptors come from a man aged 25-40 years with COVID-19, enrolled during active disease.

V is TRBV5-1 and J is TRBJ1-1, with 8 positions matching TRBD1. The V gene end was trimmed by 4 bases and the J gene end by 1 base; junction bases not matched to a gene: 9. CDR1 is SGHRS, CDR2 YFSETQ, per germline. The CDR3 is made up of 16 amino acids. The CDR3 DNA reads TGCGCCAGCAGCAATTCAACCGGGACAGGGAACACTGAAGCTTTCTTT. Translated, it gives CASSNSTGTGNTEAFF.

This sequence joins TRBV5-4 and TRBJ2-1; 9 nucleotides align to TRBD2. Trimming took 2 bases from V and 8 from J; bases not matched to a gene: 11. CDR1 and CDR2 from the germline V gene are SGHNT and YYREEE (reference sequence). The CDR3 extends over 16 amino acids. The CDR3 DNA reads TGTGCCAGCAGCTTCGACGCTCGCGGGGGGGCCCATGAGCAGTTCTTC. It specifies CASSFDARGGAHEQFF.

The chain carries TRBV7-2 and TRBJ1-1; D is unclear. The CDR3 is 13 residues long. The germline gives CDR1 SGHTA, CDR2 FQGNSA. Trimming removed 5 bases from V and 6 bases from J, with 13 bases in between. The CDR3 region has the DNA TGTGCCAGCAGCATACAAATGGAGTCTGAAGCTTTCTTT. Its translation: CASSIQMESEAFF. Complete variable domain (other parts from reference TRBV7-2 and TRBJ1-1): GAGVSQSPSNKVTEKGKDVELRCDPISGHTALYWYRQSLGQGLEFLIYFQGNSAPDKSGLPSDRFSAERTGGSVSTLTIQRTQQEDSAVYLCASSIQMESEAFFGQGTRLTVV.

The CDR3 loop is CASRSTGTDTQYF. CDR3 DNA sequence: TGCGCCAGCCGTTCCACTGGCACAGATACGCAGTATTTT. The chain employs TRBV5-1 and TRBJ2-3; the D is unclear. The CDR3 covers 13 residues. Deletions cut 7 bases from V and 1 base from J, with 10 bases between. CDR1 and CDR2 (germline): SGHRS, YFSETQ. Complete variable domain (other parts from reference TRBV5-1 and TRBJ2-3): KAGVTQTPRYLIKTRGQQVTLSCSPISGHRSVSWYQQTPGQGLQFLFEYFSETQRNKGNFPGRFSGRQFSNSRSEMNVSTLELGDSALYLCASRSTGTDTQYFGPGTRLTVL.

This rearrangement joins TRBV10-1 to TRBJ2-2; D may be TRBD1 (6 bases). The CDR3 consists of 12 residues. V was cut by 6 bases and J by 7 bases, with 9 bases left in between. CDR1 is WNHNN and CDR2 is SYGVQD in the germline V gene (reference sequence). CDR3 sequence reads: CASRPGDGELFF. CDR3 bases: TGCGCCAGCAGACCAGGGGACGGGGAGCTGTTTTTT.

This sequence joins TRBV7-3 and TRBJ1-1; D is perhaps TRBD1 (5 bases). The V and J ends lost 5 bases and 9 bases respectively, with 16 bases between them. In germline, CDR1 is SGHTA, CDR2 FQGTGA. The CDR3 is 13 residues long. The DNA of the CDR3 is TGTGCCAGCAGCCAAACGTCAGGGAAGAAAGCTTTCTTT. It codes for CASSQTSGKKAFF.

The chain uses TRBV5-6 and TRBJ1-3; D is ambiguous. V dropped 3 bases and J dropped 0 bases, with 10 bases sitting between them. The CDR3 sequence is 15 residues long. Germline V gene sequence: CDR1 SGHDT, CDR2 YYEEEE. The CDR3 DNA reads as TGTGCCAGCAGCTCCCCGGCGGGCTCTGGAAACACCATATATTTT. Translated: CASSSPAGSGNTIYF.

This clone was seen only once. The chain employs TRBV6-1 and TRBJ2-3, with 7 bases fitting TRBD1. J lost 1 base, V lost 2 bases, and 6 bases had no gene match. The CDR3 has 16 residues. Germline CDR1 MNHNS, CDR2 SASEGT. CDR3 protein: CASSERQGIGTDTQYF. CDR3 DNA sequence: TGTGCCAGCAGTGAAAGACAGGGTATCGGCACAGATACGCAGTATTTT.

The chain's CDR3 is CASSHTGSNGANVLTF. CDR3 in DNA: TGTGCCAGCAGTCATACAGGGTCGAATGGGGCCAACGTCCTGACTTTC. The chain combines TRBV27 with TRBJ2-6; maybe TRBD1 (6 bases). From germline, CDR1 is MNHEY and CDR2 SMNVEV (reference sequence). The CDR3 is 16 amino acids. V lost 5 bases and J lost 3, with 14 bases in between.

The chain recombines TRBV9 with TRBJ1-1; weak D call: TRBD1 (5 bases). Germline V gene data show CDR1 as SGDLS and CDR2 as YYNGEE. V was shortened by 0 bases and J by 8 bases, with 11 bases between the two germline ends. The CDR3 has 13 amino acids. The CDR3, as DNA: TGTGCCAGCAGCGTAGTCGGGCCAGGGGAAGCTTTCTTT. Protein sequence: CASSVVGPGEAFF.

CDR3 in amino acids: CASSPASGGEYQETQYF. As DNA, the CDR3 is TGCGCCAGCAGCCCAGCCAGCGGGGGCGAATACCAAGAGACCCAGTACTTC. The gene calls are TRBV4-1 and TRBJ2-5; 8 bases fit TRBD2. The V and J ends lost 4 bases and 0 bases, in that order; junction bases with no gene match: 10. The length of the CDR3 is 17 residues. CDR1 and CDR2 (germline): MGHRA, YSYEKL.

The chain couples TRBV5-1 to TRBJ2-2; TRBD2 matches 10 bases. J lost 4 bases, V lost 4 bases, and 13 bases had no gene match. CDR3 length equals 18 residues. Per the germline V gene, CDR1 is SGHRS and CDR2 is YFSETQ. For the CDR3, the DNA is TGCGCCAGCAGCCAGGGACTAGCGTGGGAGGCGGGCACCGGGGAGCTGTTTTTT. As protein: CASSQGLAWEAGTGELFF.

V gene TRBV13 combines with J gene TRBJ2-5; 12 positions match TRBD1. Germline V gives CDR1 PRHDT, CDR2 FYEKMQ (reference sequence). This CDR3 is 14 amino acids long. Trimming took 3 bases from V and 13 from J; bases not matched to a gene: 9. The chain's CDR3 is CASSFPGQGAPRYF. The CDR3 nucleotides are TGTGCCAGCAGCTTCCCGGGACAGGGGGCCCCCCGGTACTTC.

CDR3 nucleotides: TGTGCCAGCAGCCCACTCGCGTGGGACTCTCGGATCTACGAGCAGTACTTC. Protein sequence: CASSPLAWDSRIYEQYF. V is TRBV11-2 and J is TRBJ2-7; the D gene is possibly TRBD2 (6 bases). Germline V gives CDR1 SGHAT, CDR2 FQNNGV. V lost 5 bases and J lost 3, with 23 bases in between. The CDR3 runs 17 residues.

This rearrangement joins TRBV27 to TRBJ1-2; unclear D gene. Germline CDR1 is MNHEY and CDR2 is SMNVEV (reference sequence). CDR3 length equals 14 residues. Trimming removed 2 bases from V and 4 bases from J, with 11 bases in between. The CDR3: CASSLGRAGYGYTF. The DNA for the CDR3 is TGTGCCAGCAGTTTAGGGAGGGCAGGCTATGGCTACACCTTC.

This chain uses TRBV4-1 with TRBJ2-7; 10 bases agree with TRBD1. Germline CDR1 MGHRA, CDR2 YSYEKL. Losses at the gene ends were 1 base for V and 1 base for J; bases not matched to a gene: 7. CDR3 length equals 17 residues. CDR3 DNA sequence: TGCGCCAGCAGCCAAGGCCACCGGGACAGGGGTTCCTACGAGCAGTACTTC. Its protein is CASSQGHRDRGSYEQYF.

The chain is built from TRBV10-3 and TRBJ1-6; no definite D call. The length of the CDR3 is 15 residues. CDR1 is ENHRY and CDR2 is SYGVKD in the germline V gene. Trimming left V 4 bases short and J 7 bases short, with 14 bases between. The CDR3 DNA follows: TGTGCCATCAGTGGCGACGGAGTACGAAATTCACCCCTCCACTTT. This encodes CAISGDGVRNSPLHF.

The chain joins TRBV2 to TRBJ2-7; D may be TRBD2 (5 bases). Germline assignment: CDR1 SNHLY and CDR2 FYNNEI. The V and J ends lost 7 bases and 6 bases respectively, with 13 bases between them. This CDR3 is built from 12 residues. CDR3 DNA sequence: TGTGCCAGCACAAACCTAGGAGGCGAGCAGTACTTC. Encoded protein: CASTNLGGEQYF.

Of note for this clone: The same CDR3 also results from other DNA sequences found in this sample. The chain couples TRBV4-2 to TRBJ2-3; 11 nucleotides align to TRBD2. There are 17 residues in the CDR3. Germline V CDR1 and CDR2: LGHNA, YNFKEQ. The V gene end was trimmed by 3 bases and the J gene end by 4 bases; junction bases not matched to a gene: 9. The CDR3 DNA reads as TGTGCCAGCAGCCAGGGATTGAGTAGCGGGGGGGCAGATACGCAGTATTTT. This gives the protein CASSQGLSSGGADTQYF.

The chain combines TRBV9 with TRBJ1-3; 9 nucleotides agree with TRBD1. Germline loops: CDR1 SGDLS, CDR2 YYNGEE. The J segment lost 8 bases and the V segment lost 4 bases, leaving 10 bases of the junction unmatched. The CDR3 has 15 residues. In DNA, the CDR3 is TGTGCCAGCAGCACCCGTGGTAGACAGGGGGACACCATATATTTT. Amino acids: CASSTRGRQGDTIYF.

The chain combines TRBV3-1 (or the pseudogene TRBV3-2) with TRBJ1-1; 7 bases line up with TRBD1. With V trimmed by 4 bases and J by 3 bases, 5 bases remained unmatched. CDR1 and CDR2 (germline): LGHDT, YNNKEL (reference sequence). CDR3 length: 14 amino acids. CDR3 sequence reads: CASSRDSGYTEAFF. CDR3 nucleotides: TGTGCCAGCAGCCGGGACAGCGGGTACACTGAAGCTTTCTTT.

The V and J genes are TRBV7-9 and TRBJ1-4; no firm D call. The ends were cut back, 6 bases at V and 0 bases at J, with 11 bases in the middle. CDR1 and CDR2 from the germline V gene are SEHNR and FQNEAQ (reference sequence). This CDR3 is 15 amino acids long. DNA of the CDR3: TGTGCCAGCAGAACCGGCGGGGCAACTAATGAAAAACTGTTTTTT. It codes for CASRTGGATNEKLFF.

CDR3 amino acids: CASRQQGANYGYTF. DNA for the CDR3: TGTGCCAGCAGACAACAGGGGGCAAACTATGGCTACACCTTC. The chain has TRBV2 and TRBJ1-2, with TRBD1 identical over 9 bases. CDR3 length: 14 amino acids. Germline CDR1 reads SNHLY; CDR2 reads FYNNEI. V lost 6 bases to trimming and J lost 2 bases; unmatched junction nucleotides: 4.

About this clone: Other DNA sequences in this specimen translate into the identical CDR3. This chain joins TRBV6-5 and TRBJ1-3; possibly TRBD1 for D (5 bases). Trimming left V 0 bases short and J 2 bases short, with 8 bases between. From germline, CDR1 is MNHEY and CDR2 SVGAGI. This CDR3 has 15 residues. CDR3 sequence: CASSYSGRAGNTIYF. The DNA of the CDR3 is TGTGCCAGCAGTTACTCGGGCAGGGCTGGAAACACCATATATTTT.

This chain links TRBV7-9 with TRBJ2-5; 7 positions agree with TRBD1. Germline V gene sequence: CDR1 SEHNR, CDR2 FQNEAQ (reference sequence). The CDR3 has 14 amino acids. V dropped 5 bases and J dropped 2; count of bases not matched to a gene: 5. CDR3 region: CASSPPDRQETQYF. In DNA form, the CDR3 reads TGTGCCAGCAGCCCCCCGGACAGGCAAGAGACCCAGTACTTC.

The rearrangement uses TRBV5-4 and TRBJ1-6; D is unclear. The CDR3 has 14 amino acids. V was cut by 0 bases and J by 7 bases, with 8 bases left in between. CDR1 and CDR2 from the germline V gene are SGHNT and YYREEE (reference sequence). This CDR3 is CASSLDRSNSPLHF. CDR3 nucleotides: TGTGCCAGCAGCTTGGACAGATCGAATTCACCCCTCCACTTT.

V usage is TRBV12-5 and J usage is TRBJ2-1, with 11 nucleotides matching TRBD2. The CDR3 covers 18 residues. Germline V gives CDR1 LGHNT, CDR2 FRNRAP. Trimming removed 3 bases from V and 3 bases from J; junction bases left unmatched: 10. Here the CDR3 reads CASGFPMSGTSGYNEQFF. CDR3 DNA sequence: TGTGCTAGTGGTTTCCCGATGAGCGGGACTAGCGGCTACAATGAGCAGTTCTTC. The full variable domain, its missing parts supplied by reference TRBV12-5 and TRBJ2-1, is DARVTQTPRHKVTEMGQEVTMRCQPILGHNTVFWYRQTMMQGLELLAYFRNRAPLDDSGMPKDRFSAEMPDATLATLKIQPSEPRDSAVYFCASGFPMSGTSGYNEQFFGPGTRLTVL.

The chain is built from TRBV10-3 and TRBJ2-2, with TRBD2 matching 8 bases. The germline V gene has CDR1 ENHRY and CDR2 SYGVKD. V dropped 0 bases and J dropped 4; count of bases not matched to a gene: 7. This CDR3 is built from 17 residues. The CDR3 loop reads CAISESQGAGGTGELFF. Here the CDR3 DNA reads TGTGCCATCAGTGAGTCGCAAGGGGCGGGAGGCACCGGGGAGCTGTTTTTT.